Shown below are 11 T cell receptor beta chains from a single sample sequenced in a study of Ad26.COV2.S vaccination and SARS-CoV-2 variants. Treatment noted: roughly 19 received Ad26.COV2.S at low or high dose, single or two shots; 5 received placebo; per-sample allocation not given. Samples analyzed were those drawn on day 63 after the first vaccine or placebo injection. The repertoire was sequenced with immunoSEQ multiplex PCR; TCRdb's copy has only in-frame clones and lacks some. The sample contains about 680,000 clones, 70% to 90% of which appear only once. Sequences were derived from peripheral blood, sampled in a trial of Ad26.COV2.S vaccine versus placebo. The source is a person between 18 and 60 years old who received the Ad26.COV2.S COVID-19 vaccine or a placebo.

V gene TRBV4-2 combines with J gene TRBJ2-4; possibly TRBD2 for D (6 bases). V dropped 3 bases and J dropped 8 bases, with 32 bases sitting between them. The CDR3 runs to 20 residues. The germline gives CDR1 LGHNA, CDR2 YNFKEQ. CDR3 residues: CASSQNAGGMGRATQDIQYF. DNA of the CDR3: TGTGCCAGCAGCCAGAACGCTGGGGGGATGGGAAGGGCGACTCAGGACATTCAGTACTTC.

This clone was seen a single time. This chain joins TRBV7-2 and TRBJ2-1, with D uncertain. Trimming stripped 4 bases from V and 8 bases from J, with 6 bases between. This CDR3 region has 11 residues. Germline V gene data show CDR1 as SGHTA and CDR2 as FQGNSA. This CDR3 is CASSSGHEQFF. The CDR3 DNA reads TGTGCCAGCAGCTCGGGCCATGAGCAGTTCTTC.

This rearrangement joins TRBV18 to TRBJ2-7, with TRBD2 matching over 9 bases. The CDR3 spans 16 residues. The germline CDR1 and CDR2 sequences are KGHSH and LQKENI. Trimming took 3 bases from V and 0 from J; bases not matched to a gene: 6. The CDR3 is CASSPRTSASSYEQYF. Written as DNA, the CDR3 is TGTGCCAGCTCACCCCGGACTAGCGCGAGCTCCTACGAGCAGTACTTC.

Only one count was recorded for this clone. The chain combines TRBV19 with TRBJ1-5; D perhaps matches TRBD1 (5 bases). CDR1 and CDR2 (germline): LNHDA, SQIVND (reference sequence). CDR3 size: 16 residues. Trimming shortened V by 5 bases and J by 0 bases, and 14 bases separated the two germline ends. The CDR3 loop reads CASSGPGRYSNQPQHF. DNA for the CDR3: TGTGCCAGTAGTGGACCAGGGCGATATAGCAATCAGCCCCAGCATTTT.

J is TRBJ2-3 and V is TRBV19; 9 bases are shared with TRBD1. Per germline, CDR1 LNHDA and CDR2 SQIVND (reference sequence). This CDR3 contains 16 residues. V trimming: 6 bases; J trimming: 0 bases; junction bases outside the gene matches: 7. Here the CDR3 DNA reads TGTGCCAGTAGGGGACAGGGAAGAACTAGCACAGATACGCAGTATTTT. It yields the protein CASRGQGRTSTDTQYF. Full variable domain (missing parts from reference TRBV19 and TRBJ2-3): DGGITQSPKYLFRKEGQNVTLSCEQNLNHDAMYWYRQDPGQGLRLIYYSQIVNDFQKGDIAEGYSVSREKKESFPLTVTSAQKNPTAFYLCASRGQGRTSTDTQYFGPGTRLTVL.

This clone was recorded once. This chain uses TRBV15 with TRBJ1-6; D remains ambiguous. Looked up from germline, CDR1 is LNHNV and CDR2 is YYDKDF (reference sequence). V lost 0 bases and J lost 8, with 11 bases in between. The CDR3 covers 15 residues. The CDR3, as DNA: TGTGCCACCAGCAGAGACAGGCGGGCTGATTCACCCCTCCACTTT. It specifies CATSRDRRADSPLHF.

The rearrangement uses TRBV25-1 and TRBJ2-7; TRBD1 agrees at 9 bases. The V gene's germline CDR1 is MGHDK and CDR2 SYGVNS. The J segment lost 6 bases and the V segment lost 8 bases, leaving 11 bases of the junction unmatched. The CDR3 sequence is 14 residues long. In nucleotides, the CDR3 is TGTGCCAGCGCAAAGGGACAGGGAGTGTCCGAGCAGTACTTC. Translation: CASAKGQGVSEQYF.

The genes are TRBV19 and TRBJ2-1; possibly TRBD2 for D (6 bases). Germline CDR1 is LNHDA and CDR2 is SQIVND (reference sequence). There are 15 residues in the CDR3. With 6 bases removed from V and 4 bases from J, the gap between germline ends came to 16 bases. The CDR3 region is CASSWGGMGYNEQFF. CDR3 bases: TGTGCCAGTAGCTGGGGCGGGATGGGTTACAATGAGCAGTTCTTC. The whole variable domain, remainder taken from reference TRBV19 and TRBJ2-1, is DGGITQSPKYLFRKEGQNVTLSCEQNLNHDAMYWYRQDPGQGLRLIYYSQIVNDFQKGDIAEGYSVSREKKESFPLTVTSAQKNPTAFYLCASSWGGMGYNEQFFGPGTRLTVL.

DNA of the CDR3: TGTGCCTCCTCACTAGCCAACACCGGGGAGCTGTTTTTT. It codes for CASSLANTGELFF. The V call is TRBV11-3, the J call TRBJ2-2; tentative D call: TRBD2 (6 bases). Germline CDR1 is SGHNT and CDR2 is YENEEA. V was shortened by 11 bases and J by 2 bases, with 12 bases between the two germline ends. The CDR3 extends over 13 amino acids.

The CDR3 nucleotides read TGTGCCAGTAGTAAGGGACAGGGGGGTGAAGCTTTCTTT. This codes for CASSKGQGGEAFF. This chain links TRBV19 with TRBJ1-1; TRBD1 agrees at 11 bases. V was clipped by 4 bases and J by 7 bases; unmatched bases: 2. Germline CDR1 LNHDA, CDR2 SQIVND (reference sequence). This CDR3 spans 13 amino acids.

This clone appeared once. The V call is TRBV7-2, the J call TRBJ2-1, with 10 bases that match TRBD2. The CDR3 is 16 amino acids. After removal of 0 bases from V and 7 bases from J, the junction contained 6 bases not matched to a gene. Germline CDR1 reads SGHTA; CDR2 reads FQGNSA. CDR3 loop: CASSLARLAGANEQFF. CDR3 nucleotide sequence: TGTGCCAGCAGCTTAGCGCGACTAGCGGGCGCGAATGAGCAGTTCTTC.